This T cell receptor beta chain was observed in a study of blood T cell repertoires in COVID-19. Profiling relied on immunoSEQ multiplex PCR, and the TCRdb table lists in-frame clones only, not all of them. Of more than 95,000 clones in the sample, 65% to 85% were seen once. In germline, CDR1 is MNHEY, CDR2 SVGEGT. This CDR3 contains 14 residues. As to this clone: One end of the junction varies from germline; a read error may be responsible.

Sequencing was done on a sample of peripheral blood. The TCR comes from an elderly man with active or convalescent COVID-19. The chain carries TRBV6-2 or TRBV6-3 and TRBJ2-7; TRBD2 is a possible D gene (6 bases). Here the CDR3 DNA reads TGTGCCTGCAGCCCCGGGACTGGGTCCTACGAGCAGTACTTC. The encoded protein is CACSPGTGSYEQYF.